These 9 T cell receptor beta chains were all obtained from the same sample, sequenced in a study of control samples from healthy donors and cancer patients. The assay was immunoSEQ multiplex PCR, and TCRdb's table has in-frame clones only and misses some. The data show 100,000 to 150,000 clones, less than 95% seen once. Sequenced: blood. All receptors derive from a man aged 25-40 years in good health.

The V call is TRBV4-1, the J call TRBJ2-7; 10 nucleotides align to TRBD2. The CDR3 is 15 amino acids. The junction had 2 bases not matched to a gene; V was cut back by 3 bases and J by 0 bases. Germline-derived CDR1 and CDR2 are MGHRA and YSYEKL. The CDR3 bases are TGCGCCAGCAGCCAGGGACTAGCGAGCTCCTACGAGCAGTACTTC. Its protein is CASSQGLASSYEQYF.

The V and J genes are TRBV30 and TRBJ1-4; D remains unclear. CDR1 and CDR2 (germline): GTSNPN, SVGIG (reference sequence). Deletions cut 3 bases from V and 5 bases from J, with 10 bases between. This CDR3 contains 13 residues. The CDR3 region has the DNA TGTGCCTGGAGCTGGATCCAGAATGAAAAACTGTTTTTT. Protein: CAWSWIQNEKLFF. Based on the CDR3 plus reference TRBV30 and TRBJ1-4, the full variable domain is SQTIHQWPATLVQPVGSPLSLECTVEGTSNPNLYWYRQAAGRGLQLLFYSVGIGQISSEVPQNLSASRPQDRQFILSSKKLLLSDSGFYLCAWSWIQNEKLFFGSGTQLSVL.

CDR3 residues: CASSVQPTGLYGYTF. DNA of the CDR3: TGTGCCAGCAGCGTTCAACCGACGGGCCTCTATGGCTACACCTTC. This sequence joins TRBV5-6 and TRBJ1-2; D gene unclear. This CDR3 comprises 15 residues. Germline assignment: CDR1 SGHDT and CDR2 YYEEEE. The V gene lost 4 bases and the J gene lost 4 bases, with 17 bases spanning the gap.

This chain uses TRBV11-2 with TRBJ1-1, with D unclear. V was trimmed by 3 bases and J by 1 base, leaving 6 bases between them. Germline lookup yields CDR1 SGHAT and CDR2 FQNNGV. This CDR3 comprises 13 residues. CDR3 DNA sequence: TGTGCCAGCAGCTTGTCCCAGAACACTGAAGCTTTCTTT. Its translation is CASSLSQNTEAFF.

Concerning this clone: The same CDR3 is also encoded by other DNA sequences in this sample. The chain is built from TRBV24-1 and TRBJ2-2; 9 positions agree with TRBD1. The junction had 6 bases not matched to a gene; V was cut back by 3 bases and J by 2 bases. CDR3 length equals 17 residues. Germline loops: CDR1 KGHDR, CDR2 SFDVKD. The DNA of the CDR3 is TGTGCCACCAGTGATCCTCCGGGACAGGGCAACACCGGGGAGCTGTTTTTT. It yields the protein CATSDPPGQGNTGELFF.

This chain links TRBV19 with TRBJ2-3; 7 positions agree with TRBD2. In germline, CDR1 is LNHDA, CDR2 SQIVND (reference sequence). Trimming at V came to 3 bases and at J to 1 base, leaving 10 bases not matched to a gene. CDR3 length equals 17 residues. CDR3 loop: CASSMRGSGRGTDTQYF. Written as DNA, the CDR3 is TGTGCCAGTAGTATGCGGGGGAGCGGACGTGGCACAGATACGCAGTATTTT.

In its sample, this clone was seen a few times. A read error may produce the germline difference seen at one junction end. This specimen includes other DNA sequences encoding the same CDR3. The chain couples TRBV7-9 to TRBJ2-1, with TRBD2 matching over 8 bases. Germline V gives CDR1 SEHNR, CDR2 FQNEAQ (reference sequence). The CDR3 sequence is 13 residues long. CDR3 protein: CASSLAGGNEQFF. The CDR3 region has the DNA TGTGCCAGCAGCCTAGCGGGCGGGAATGAGCAGTTCTTC.

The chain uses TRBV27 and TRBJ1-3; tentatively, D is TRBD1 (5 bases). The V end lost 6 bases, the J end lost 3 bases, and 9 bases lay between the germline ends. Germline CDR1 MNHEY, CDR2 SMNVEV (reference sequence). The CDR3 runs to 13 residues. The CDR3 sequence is CASRQGLGNTIYF. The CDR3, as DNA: TGTGCCAGCAGGCAGGGTCTTGGAAACACCATATATTTT.

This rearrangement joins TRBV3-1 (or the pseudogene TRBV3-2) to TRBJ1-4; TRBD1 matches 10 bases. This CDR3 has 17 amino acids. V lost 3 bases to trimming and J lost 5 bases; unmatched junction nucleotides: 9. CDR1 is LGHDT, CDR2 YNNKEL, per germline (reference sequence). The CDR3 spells CASSQGQGFDGNEKLFF. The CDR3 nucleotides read TGTGCCAGCAGCCAGGGACAGGGGTTTGACGGGAATGAAAAACTGTTTTTT.